The present TCR beta chain was sequenced within a study of T cells in Graves' hyperthyroidism and ophthalmopathy. Study context: It was at initial diagnosis, before any treatment, that peripheral blood was collected.

Study outcomes and limitations: Prediction of ophthalmopathy progression came a median around 6.1 months pre-onset.

RNA transcripts served as the template for amplifying TCR beta CDR3 regions. TCR CDR3 regions were first amplified by RT-PCR with HTBI primers. TCRdb re-analysed the multiplex PCR reads in MiXCR, keeping a single row per CDR3 protein. Found here are a few hundred thousand distinct CDR3 sequences, approximately 18% of them singletons; the top ten hold around 47%. For this clonotype: As yet, its antigen is unknown.

Orbital computed tomography, thyroid ultrasound, serum thyroxine and TRAb, and clinical symptoms together informed the diagnoses. The PBMCs were sourced from fresh peripheral blood (around 10 ml). This TCR came from a woman in her forties or fifties with Graves' hyperthyroidism. Sequencing input: blood.

The CDR3 nucleotides are TGTGCCAGCAGCCAAGACAGGGGATCCAATGAGCAGTTCTTC. Protein sequence: CASSQDRGSNEQFF. V is TRBV14 and J is TRBJ2-1; a possible D gene is TRBD1 (6 bases). Germline CDR1 SGHDN, CDR2 FVKESK. CDR3 length equals 14 residues. Between the trimmed V and J ends, which lost 0 bases and 6 bases, there was a span of 9 bases. Combining the CDR3 with reference TRBV14 and TRBJ2-1 gives the whole variable domain EAGVTQFPSHSVIEKGQTVTLRCDPISGHDNLYWYRRVMGKEIKFLLHFVKESKQDESGMPNNRFLAERTGGTYSTLKVQPAELEDSGVYFCASSQDRGSNEQFFGPGTRLTVL.